Described below is a single T cell receptor (beta chain) sequence and its context. This receptor's antigen is unknown. The input lacks base qualities; no much larger clone sits a single base away. The sample belongs to a study of Graves' ophthalmopathy and Graves' hyperthyroidism (dated by TCRdb to the late 2010s). Regarding the complete study: Hyperthyroidism was considered stable if no progression to ophthalmopathy occurred within 18 months of follow-up. In total, 135 blood samples were TCR-sequenced: approximately 40 ophthalmopathy, approximately 75 hyperthyroidism and some 17 hyperthyroidism-to-ophthalmopathy patients. T-cell repertoires of thyroid tissue and blood were compared in 5 or 6 hyperthyroidism patients. The study used signatures of the TCR beta repertoire to tell Graves' ophthalmopathy apart from Graves' hyperthyroidism and to predict which patients would progress to ophthalmopathy. To explore V-J signatures that distinguish ophthalmopathy from hyperthyroidism, a discovery set of under 110 patients was enrolled, made up of 40 to 45 with ophthalmopathy and 55 to 65 with stable hyperthyroidism. An independent validation cohort comprised some 19 hyperthyroidism patients and roughly 15 patients who later progressed from hyperthyroidism to ophthalmopathy. Following sample collection, hyperthyroidism patients were given methimazole at a starting dose of 30 mg daily, and ophthalmopathy patients were given high-dose intravenous methylprednisolone.

V was cut back by 3 bases and J by 11 bases, leaving a gap of 14 bases between them. CDR1 is given as SQVTM and CDR2 as ANQGSEA, both from the germline V gene. The CDR3 holds 12 amino acids from the cysteine to the phenylalanine. Of all the DNA, just the CDR3 is kept, 36 bases in frame from base 1. TCR beta CDR3 regions were amplified from RNA transcripts for repertoire sequencing. The first round of RT-PCR was done with HTBI primers and the Qiagen OneStep RT-PCR kit, and was followed by a second round of multiplex PCR, then size selection and purification. Libraries were sequenced paired-end with 100 bp reads on an Illumina HiSeq2000. In the original analysis: Reads were processed with SOAPnuke, discarding reads with adapters, uncalled bases, mean Phred below 15, or no exact constant-primer or identifier match. High-quality paired reads were merged with COPE v1.2.5. Unique nucleotide sequences were defined as clonotypes and aligned to IMGT TRB V, D and J references using MiTCR v1.1. Only V-J combinations with frequency above 0.0001 were analysed, covering over 99% of repertoires. For each V-J combination, a TCR clonal expansion and chaos score was defined as F50 clonal expansion divided by the chaos observed in the TCRdist matrix. Welch's t-statistics and random forest were used to narrow the features down to 13 V-J combinations, which were then fed into a naive Bayes classifier. The similarity between thyroid and blood repertoires was quantified using the Morisita-Horn index. TCRdb trimmed the raw reads at Q25, called clones with MiXCR and kept productive beta chains. Rows merge per CDR3 protein into single entries with the most common DNA and genes. These V and J calls rely on TCRdb rather than the paper's analysis. The sample table contains approximately 1.2 million distinct CDR3 sequences; only one count was recorded for less than 45% of them. In total, the top ten clones hold roughly 10% of the sample.

The hyperthyroidism patients were 18 to 65 years old and newly diagnosed, with a disease duration of less than 2 months. Patients were excluded if they had other autoimmune diseases, uncontrolled infections, pregnancy or lactation. Clinical symptoms, serum thyroxine, TRAb, thyroid ultrasound and orbital computed tomography were used for diagnosis. Trizol reagent was used to extract the total RNA, and its quality was then checked on an Agilent 2100 Bioanalyzer. Broader findings and caveats from the paper: Among expanded thyroid clonotypes with frequency above 0.001, most also showed up in blood, which suggests that blood repertoires may reflect the thyroid immune response. In validation, the model predicted ophthalmopathy progression with 55% to 71% sensitivity and 72% to 80% specificity; 12 predicted patients were CT-confirmed with GO in a median of around 6.5 months. Ophthalmopathy was separated from stable hyperthyroidism by the 13-signature model with 85% to 90% sensitivity and 81% to 83% specificity in cross-validation and with 80%/75% in the test set. No statistical method was used to set the sample size in advance, and the investigators knew which group each participant was assigned to.

This receptor was taken from an adult man with Graves' hyperthyroidism. The V gene is TRBV29-1 and the J gene is TRBJ2-1; the D gene is possibly TRBD2, with 5 bases matching. The specimen was peripheral blood or thyroid tissue (not recorded which). The sequenced DNA: TGCAGCGTTGATGTGACTATCGATAAGCAGTTCTTC. Translated, it reads CSVDVTIDKQFF.